Following are 15 T cell receptor beta chains from one sample sequenced in a study of patients and donors after allogeneic stem cell transplantation. From the RT-PCR reads, TCRdb called clonotypes with MiXCR, one entry per CDR3 protein. The data contain approximately 61,000 distinct CDR3 sequences, less than 15% of them singletons. Specimen: blood, either unsorted or a sorted T cell fraction (not recorded which). Receptor source: a human donor who was either an allogeneic HSCT recipient or a stem cell or donor lymphocyte infusion donor (not recorded which). It is not recorded whose cells these are; they may come from a transplant donor.

The chain recombines TRBV28 with TRBJ1-2; TRBD1 aligns across 7 bases. Germline V gene sequence: CDR1 MDHEN, CDR2 SYDVKM. V gave up 6 bases and J gave up 3 bases; unmatched junction bases: 4. This CDR3 has 13 residues. In nucleotides, the CDR3 is TGTGCCAGCAGCCTGGGACAGCACTATGGCTACACCTTC. This sequence encodes CASSLGQHYGYTF.

This clonotype was observed at least ten times. This chain joins TRBV10-2 and TRBJ1-1; maybe TRBD1 (5 bases). CDR1 is WSHSY, CDR2 SAAADI, per germline. The V gene lost 4 bases and the J gene lost 8 bases, with 11 bases spanning the gap. The CDR3 loop spans 12 amino acids. CDR3 amino acids: CASSVGGREAFF. CDR3 bases: TGCGCCAGCAGTGTGGGGGGGAGAGAAGCTTTCTTT.

V is TRBV7-8 and J is TRBJ1-4, with D tentatively TRBD1 (6 bases). Germline V gives CDR1 SGHVS, CDR2 FQNEAQ. The V end was cut by 7 bases, the J end by 8 bases, with 17 bases between. The CDR3 sequence is 14 residues long. The CDR3 loop reads CASTNQGHGEKLFF. In DNA, the CDR3 is TGTGCCAGCACCAATCAGGGGCACGGAGAAAAACTGTTTTTT.

This chain connects TRBV14 to TRBJ2-7; 12 bases line up with TRBD2. The CDR3 totals 17 residues. V lost 1 base and J lost 3; bases outside the gene matches: 7. CDR1 is SGHDN and CDR2 is FVKESK in the germline V gene. CDR3 amino acids: CASSQGLAGAPYYEQYF. The CDR3 DNA sequence: TGTGCCAGCAGCCAAGGACTAGCGGGAGCCCCCTACTACGAGCAGTACTTC.

The rearrangement uses TRBV7-9 and TRBJ2-1; D call uncertain. The CDR3 sequence is 11 residues long. In germline, CDR1 is SEHNR, CDR2 FQNEAQ (reference sequence). The V end lost 3 bases, the J end lost 10 bases, and 7 bases lay between the germline ends. CDR3 DNA: TGTGCCAGCAGCTTCGCCAAAGAGCAGTTCTTC. Its translation: CASSFAKEQFF.

This clonotype was counted only a few times. J is TRBJ2-1 and V is TRBV6-6; either TRBD1 or TRBD2 may supply D (5 bases each). Trimming cost V 2 bases and J 0 bases, with 11 bases left between them. The CDR3 has 16 residues. Looked up from germline, CDR1 is MNHNY and CDR2 is SVGAGI (reference sequence). CDR3 bases: TGTGCCAGCAGTTACGACGGGACCGGCTCCTACAATGAGCAGTTCTTC. It translates to CASSYDGTGSYNEQFF.

This clonotype was counted only a few times. This chain joins TRBV9 and TRBJ2-2; the D is unclear. CDR1 is SGDLS, CDR2 YYNGEE, per germline. V was trimmed by 4 bases and J by 4 bases, leaving 26 bases between them. CDR3 length equals 19 residues. The DNA for the CDR3 is TGTGCCAGCAGCCTAAAAGCAGAACGGTGGGGAATTCCCACCGGGGAGCTGTTTTTT. This gives the protein CASSLKAERWGIPTGELFF.

This clonotype was observed a few times. The chain uses TRBV6-2 or TRBV6-3 and TRBJ2-1; D is perhaps TRBD2 (6 bases). In germline, CDR1 is MNHEY, CDR2 SVGEGT. Trimming took off 10 bases at V and 5 bases at J, with 21 bases between the two ends. The CDR3 covers 15 residues. The CDR3 loop reads CAISGPNGGDNEQFF. CDR3 sequence (DNA): TGTGCCATATCCGGGCCAAACGGCGGGGACAATGAGCAGTTCTTC.

This clonotype was observed a few times. The chain links TRBV7-2 to TRBJ2-3, with D uncertain. With 2 bases removed from V and 0 bases from J, the gap between germline ends came to 6 bases. CDR1 is SGHTA and CDR2 is FQGNSA in the germline V gene. The CDR3 runs 14 residues. CDR3 region: CASSLLGSTDTQYF. In nucleotides, the CDR3 is TGTGCCAGCAGCTTACTAGGGAGCACAGATACGCAGTATTTT.

This clonotype was observed at least ten times. The CDR3 is CASSLSTGDMNTEAFF. The CDR3 DNA is TGCGCCAGCAGCTTGTCCACAGGAGACATGAACACTGAAGCTTTCTTT. The chain couples TRBV5-1 to TRBJ1-1, with a tentative D call TRBD1 (5 bases). The CDR3 contains 16 residues. V lost 1 base to trimming and J lost 0 bases, with 13 bases between them. The germline CDR1 and CDR2 sequences are SGHRS and YFSETQ. The whole variable domain, remainder taken from reference TRBV5-1 and TRBJ1-1, is KAGVTQTPRYLIKTRGQQVTLSCSPISGHRSVSWYQQTPGQGLQFLFEYFSETQRNKGNFPGRFSGRQFSNSRSEMNVSTLELGDSALYLCASSLSTGDMNTEAFFGQGTRLTVV.

The rearrangement uses TRBV5-6 and TRBJ2-7; tentatively, D is TRBD1 or TRBD2 (5 bases each). This CDR3 has 15 amino acids. V lost 0 bases to trimming and J lost 2 bases, with 12 bases between them. CDR1 SGHDT and CDR2 YYEEEE come from the germline V gene. The DNA of the CDR3 is TGTGCCAGCAGCTTGGGGTACCGGGGCACCTACGAGCAGTACTTC. Its translation is CASSLGYRGTYEQYF.

This clonotype was counted only a few times. The chain's CDR3 is CASSLSETQYF. The CDR3 DNA follows: TGTGCCAGCAGTTTATCCGAGACCCAGTACTTC. The chain employs TRBV12-3 or TRBV12-4 and TRBJ2-5; no clear D gene. Trimming removed 2 bases from V and 5 bases from J, with 3 bases in between. This CDR3 has 11 residues.

The chain carries TRBV5-1 and TRBJ1-2, with 7 bases fitting TRBD1. The CDR3 has 13 amino acids. Germline-derived CDR1 and CDR2 are SGHRS and YFSETQ. V shed 5 bases and J 3 bases; nucleotides not matched to a gene: 4. CDR3 coding DNA: TGCGCCAGCAGTTCCGGACAGGACTATGGCTACACCTTC. Protein sequence: CASSSGQDYGYTF.

This clonotype appeared many times. The chain is built from TRBV5-5 and TRBJ1-5; D call uncertain. CDR1 is SGHKS, CDR2 YYEKEE, per germline (reference sequence). The CDR3 contains 16 residues. Trimming stripped 4 bases from V and 6 bases from J, with 20 bases between. The CDR3 coding sequence is TGTGCCAGCAGCCCTCGGACCGAAGGGTTGGGTCAGCCCCAGCATTTT. Encoded protein: CASSPRTEGLGQPQHF.

The sample holds a few counts of this clonotype. The chain is built from TRBV5-4 and TRBJ2-1; D is ambiguous. In germline, CDR1 is SGHNT, CDR2 YYREEE (reference sequence). This CDR3 is built from 14 residues. Trimming shortened V by 0 bases and J by 8 bases, and 12 bases separated the two germline ends. This chain's CDR3 is CASSLGLRIDEQFF. The CDR3 DNA reads as TGTGCCAGCAGCTTGGGGTTAAGAATTGATGAGCAGTTCTTC.